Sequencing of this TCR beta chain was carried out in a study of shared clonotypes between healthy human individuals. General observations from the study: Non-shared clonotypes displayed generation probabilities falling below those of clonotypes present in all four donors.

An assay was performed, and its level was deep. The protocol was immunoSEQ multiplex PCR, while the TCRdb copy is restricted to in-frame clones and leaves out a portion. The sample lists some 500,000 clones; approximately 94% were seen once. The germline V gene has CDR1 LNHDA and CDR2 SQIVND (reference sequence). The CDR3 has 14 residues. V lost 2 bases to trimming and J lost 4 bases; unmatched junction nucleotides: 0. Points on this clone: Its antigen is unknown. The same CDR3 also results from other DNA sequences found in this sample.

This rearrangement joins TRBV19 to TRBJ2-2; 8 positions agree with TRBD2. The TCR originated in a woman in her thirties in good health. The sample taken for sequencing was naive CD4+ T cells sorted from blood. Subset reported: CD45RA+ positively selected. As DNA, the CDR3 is TGTGCCAGTAGTATACTAGCGGGCACCGGGGAGCTGTTTTTT. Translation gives CASSILAGTGELFF.